These 21 T cell receptor beta chains share one sample of origin, sequenced in a study of beta chain features in type 1 diabetes. Notes on the study in general: TCRB CDR3s were moderately but significantly shorter in Type 1 diabetes patients in all four CD4+ subsets.

Antigens of these TCRs are unknown. The whole isolated RNA underwent reverse transcription, so sequencing captured expressed TCRB transcripts. Method: immunoSEQ multiplex PCR; TCRdb's copy keeps in-frame clones and lacks some. The table shows some 190,000 clones, with 6.5% to 9.5% occurring only once. Sequenced sample: central memory CD4+ T cells from blood. These receptors came from a woman in her thirties or forties with type 1 diabetes.

This clone was observed a few times. The rearrangement joins TRBV2 to TRBJ1-6, with 7 bases aligning to TRBD1. CDR1 is SNHLY and CDR2 is FYNNEI in the germline V gene. The CDR3 contains 16 residues. J was trimmed by 0 bases and V by 5 bases; bases with no gene match: 4. Here the CDR3 reads CASSRDSNSYNSPLHF. The DNA of the CDR3 is TGTGCCAGCAGTCGGGACAGCAACTCCTATAATTCACCCCTCCACTTT.

This clone has more than one count but fewer than ten. The chain couples TRBV11-2 to TRBJ2-1; no definite D call. V lost 2 bases and J 5 bases, leaving 10 bases between the germline ends. The CDR3 has 14 amino acids. CDR1 is SGHAT and CDR2 is FQNNGV in the germline V gene. The CDR3, as DNA: TGTGCCAGCAGCTTACTGGGCAGAAACAATGAGCAGTTCTTC. It translates to CASSLLGRNNEQFF.

CDR3 region: CASSFRVYNEQFF. In DNA form, the CDR3 reads TGTGCCAGCAGTTTCCGAGTATACAATGAGCAGTTCTTC. The V call is TRBV27, the J call TRBJ2-1; D not certain. CDR3 length equals 13 residues. From germline, CDR1 is MNHEY and CDR2 SMNVEV (reference sequence). V lost 3 bases to trimming and J lost 4 bases, with 7 bases between them.

V is TRBV4-2 and J is TRBJ1-5; D unclear. Germline CDR1 reads LGHNA; CDR2 reads YNFKEQ. V lost 4 bases and J 4 bases, leaving 14 bases between the germline ends. This CDR3 spans 15 amino acids. CDR3 amino acids: CASSPSGSQNQPQHF. DNA of the CDR3: TGTGCCAGCAGCCCGAGCGGGTCCCAGAATCAGCCCCAGCATTTT.

This clone has just a few counts. This rearrangement joins TRBV30 to TRBJ2-3; TRBD2 might be the D (5 bases). Trimming took off 1 base at V and 2 bases at J, with 10 bases between the two ends. This CDR3 is built from 14 residues. Germline V gene lookup returns CDR1 GTSNPN and CDR2 SVGIG (reference sequence). CDR3 in DNA: TGTGCCTGGAGTGGAGGGAGTCCCACAGATACGCAGTATTTT. Translating it yields CAWSGGSPTDTQYF.

The chain carries TRBV4-3 and TRBJ2-1, with D possibly being TRBD2 (5 bases). CDR3 length: 16 amino acids. CDR1 is LGHNA and CDR2 is YSLEER in the germline V gene. V was pared by 0 bases and J by 9 bases, with 18 bases between. The DNA for the CDR3 is TGCGCCAGCAGCCAAGAGGCCCGGGGTGTGTTCGGTGAGCAGTTCTTC. This translates into CASSQEARGVFGEQFF.

This clone was seen a handful of times. The chain carries TRBV19 and TRBJ2-1; TRBD2 is a possible D gene (6 bases). CDR1 and CDR2 (germline): LNHDA, SQIVND (reference sequence). The CDR3 covers 16 residues. V was cut by 5 bases and J by 7 bases, with 21 bases left in between. The CDR3 loop is CASSAWTGDEGNEQFF. CDR3 in DNA: TGTGCCAGTAGTGCGTGGACGGGAGACGAGGGAAATGAGCAGTTCTTC.

The V call is TRBV7-2, the J call TRBJ1-1; D may be TRBD1 (6 bases). V dropped 3 bases and J dropped 1 base, with 12 bases sitting between them. This CDR3 is 15 amino acids long. The germline V gene encodes CDR1 SGHTA and CDR2 FQGNSA. CDR3 amino acids: CASSLGARSNTEAFF. CDR3 DNA: TGTGCCAGCAGCTTGGGGGCTAGGTCGAACACTGAAGCTTTCTTT.

This clone was seen a handful of times. Relative to the germline gene, one junction end is altered; a read error may explain this. This chain uses TRBV13 with TRBJ1-1, with unresolved D. This CDR3 is built from 12 residues. CDR1 is PRHDT and CDR2 is FYEKMQ in the germline V gene (reference sequence). This chain's CDR3 is CASSLSSLNCNF. CDR3 nucleotides: TGTGCCAGCAGCTTATCTTCCTTGAACTGTAACTTT.

This clone was observed a few times. The chain combines TRBV30 with TRBJ1-1; D is unclear. V was clipped by 7 bases and J by 1 base, with 4 bases between them. The CDR3 extends over 10 amino acids. Germline V gene data show CDR1 as GTSNPN and CDR2 as SVGIG (reference sequence). The CDR3, as DNA: TGTGCCTTCTCGAACACTGAAGCTTTCTTT. Its protein product is CAFSNTEAFF.

This chain connects TRBV29-1 to TRBJ1-1; a weak D match, TRBD1 (5 bases). Trimming stripped 3 bases from V and 1 base from J, with 9 bases between. The CDR3 has 13 amino acids. From germline, CDR1 is SQVTM and CDR2 ANQGSEA. CDR3 DNA sequence: TGCAGCGTTGAGGGGCACCAGAACACTGAAGCTTTCTTT. Its translation: CSVEGHQNTEAFF.

The table lists this clone with a few counts. This chain uses TRBV11-3 with TRBJ2-1; no reliable D call. Trimming cost V 2 bases and J 6 bases, with 14 bases left between them. The CDR3 consists of 15 residues. The germline V gene encodes CDR1 SGHNT and CDR2 YENEEA. The CDR3 coding sequence is TGTGCCAGCAGCTTATCATCCAGGCCTGGCAATGAGCAGTTCTTC. As protein: CASSLSSRPGNEQFF.

This clone was detected only a few times. CDR3 bases: TGTGCCAGCAGCTCAGGGCGGGGGAAGGGCTACGAGCAGTACTTC. Translation gives CASSSGRGKGYEQYF. The rearrangement joins TRBV11-1 to TRBJ2-7; 7 bases match TRBD2. Germline lookup yields CDR1 SGHAT and CDR2 FQDESV (reference sequence). The CDR3 is 15 residues long. The V segment lost 4 bases and the J segment 3 bases; nucleotides outside the gene matches: 9.

This clone showed up just a few times. The chain joins TRBV6-6 to TRBJ1-4; 7 bases agree with TRBD1. Germline loops: CDR1 MNHNY, CDR2 SVGAGI (reference sequence). The CDR3 sequence is 13 residues long. The trim removed 9 bases at V and 7 bases at J, leaving 8 bases unmatched. CDR3 protein: CASRGQWGEKLFF. CDR3 DNA: TGTGCCAGTAGGGGGCAATGGGGTGAAAAACTGTTTTTT.

The chain recombines TRBV7-9 with TRBJ2-1, with 10 bases aligning to TRBD2. Trimming cost V 3 bases and J 10 bases; bases outside gene matches: 3. The CDR3 has 13 amino acids. The germline V gene has CDR1 SEHNR and CDR2 FQNEAQ (reference sequence). The CDR3 DNA reads TGTGCCAGCAGCTTCAATAGCGGGAGGGAGCAGTTCTTC. Its protein is CASSFNSGREQFF. Based on the CDR3 plus reference TRBV7-9 and TRBJ2-1, the full variable domain is DTGVSQNPRHKITKRGQNVTFRCDPISEHNRLYWYRQTLGQGPEFLTYFQNEAQLEKSRLLSDRFSAERPKGSFSTLEIQRTEQGDSAMYLCASSFNSGREQFFGPGTRLTVL.

A few counts support this clone. The rearrangement joins TRBV5-4 to TRBJ1-2; TRBD1 agrees at 7 bases. V shed 4 bases and J 7 bases; nucleotides not matched to a gene: 16. The length of the CDR3 is 16 residues. CDR1 is SGHNT, CDR2 YYREEE, per germline (reference sequence). The CDR3 DNA reads as TGTGCCAGCAGCCTTAAGGGGGCCGCGCTTCGGGGTGGCTACACCTTC. Translating gives CASSLKGAALRGGYTF.

In this sample, this clone turned up a few times. The rearrangement joins TRBV30 to TRBJ1-1; tentatively, D is TRBD1 (5 bases). CDR3 length: 13 residues. Germline V lookup: CDR1 GTSNPN, CDR2 SVGIG (reference sequence). Trimming removed 3 bases from V and 11 bases from J, with 19 bases in between. The CDR3 sequence: CAWRGDGAGHAFF. CDR3 nucleotide sequence: TGTGCCTGGAGAGGGGATGGGGCAGGGCACGCTTTCTTT.

The rearrangement links TRBV5-6 to TRBJ2-3; a weak D match, TRBD2 (5 bases). The CDR3 has 15 residues. In germline, CDR1 is SGHDT, CDR2 YYEEEE. Trimming left V 0 bases short and J 0 bases short, with 8 bases between. The CDR3 DNA reads TGTGCCAGCAGCTTGGGCGGGTTCAGCACAGATACGCAGTATTTT. The encoded protein is CASSLGGFSTDTQYF.

The sample holds a few counts of this clone. The chain links TRBV30 to TRBJ2-2; the match to TRBD2 covers 10 bases. Looked up from germline, CDR1 is GTSNPN and CDR2 is SVGIG (reference sequence). CDR3 length: 14 residues. V trimming: 2 bases; J trimming: 7 bases; junction bases outside the gene matches: 4. Here the CDR3 DNA reads TGTGCCTGGAGTCGACTAGCGGGCGGCGGGGAGCTGTTTTTT. As protein: CAWSRLAGGGELFF.

This clone was recorded many times. V is TRBV7-2 and J is TRBJ1-2, with TRBD1 as a possible D gene (6 bases). The CDR3 extends over 14 amino acids. The V and J ends lost 5 bases and 7 bases respectively, with 17 bases between them. Germline V CDR1 and CDR2: SGHTA, FQGNSA. CDR3 DNA: TGTGCCAGCAGCCAGCTATCGAGAGGGGGTGGCTACACCTTC. Its translation is CASSQLSRGGGYTF.

This clone has a count of ten or more. The CDR3 region is CASPVKEVYNEQFF. In DNA, the CDR3 is TGTGCCAGCCCAGTGAAGGAGGTATACAATGAGCAGTTCTTC. The genes are TRBV2 and TRBJ2-1, with a tentative D call TRBD2 (5 bases). The CDR3 is 14 residues long. V lost 8 bases, J lost 4 bases, and 15 bases lay in between. Per germline, CDR1 SNHLY and CDR2 FYNNEI.